This entry lists 17 T cell receptor beta chains sequenced from one sample in a study of post-analysis software for immune sequencing data. These receptors have no identified antigens. The study, taken as a whole, reports: Relative to controls, patients had about five TRBV segments at higher frequency, with TRBV5-6, TRBV5-1 and TRBV20-1 among these.

Unique molecular identifiers had been added to the TCR beta cDNA libraries. One entry per CDR3 protein, called by TCRdb with MiXCR from the PCR reads. Here the sample spans about 170,000 distinct CDR3 sequences, over 25% being singletons. Source material: blood. These receptors all come from a girl aged 5-17 years with multiple sclerosis.

This chain joins TRBV28 and TRBJ1-1; D gene ambiguous. Germline CDR1 MDHEN, CDR2 SYDVKM. This CDR3 region has 15 residues. V was trimmed by 6 bases and J by 1 base, leaving 15 bases between them. CDR3 amino acids: CASRGREGRNTEAFF. The CDR3 DNA reads as TGTGCCAGCAGGGGGAGGGAGGGCCGGAACACTGAAGCTTTCTTT. The whole variable domain, filled in from reference TRBV28 and TRBJ1-1, reads DVKVTQSSRYLVKRTGEKVFLECVQDMDHENMFWYRQDPGLGLRLIYFSYDVKMKEKGDIPEGYSVSREKKERFSLILESASTNQTSMYLCASRGREGRNTEAFFGQGTRLTVV.

The chain is built from TRBV7-8 and TRBJ2-3, with TRBD2 matching over 10 bases. Germline loops: CDR1 SGHVS, CDR2 FQNEAQ. Germline trimming cut 6 bases from V and 2 bases from J; bases unmatched to any gene: 8. The CDR3 runs to 16 residues. The CDR3 reads CASSPSGRGNTDTQYF. The CDR3 DNA reads TGTGCCAGCAGTCCAAGCGGGAGGGGAAACACAGATACGCAGTATTTT.

This clonotype has at least ten counts. The genes are TRBV15 and TRBJ2-7, with TRBD2 matching over 13 bases. V shed 3 bases and J 1 base; nucleotides not matched to a gene: 12. The CDR3 consists of 19 residues. In germline, CDR1 is LNHNV, CDR2 YYDKDF (reference sequence). DNA of the CDR3: TGTGCCACCAGCAGTACAGGACTAGCGGGAGAATTGGTGTCCTACGAGCAGTACTTC. It translates to CATSSTGLAGELVSYEQYF.

V gene TRBV20-1 combines with J gene TRBJ2-3; 10 nucleotides match TRBD2. The CDR3 sequence is 20 residues long. Germline lookup yields CDR1 DFQATT and CDR2 SNEGSKA (reference sequence). With 5 bases clipped from V and 0 bases from J, the junction kept 20 bases outside the gene matches. CDR3: CSAFPGTSVLVPSSTDTQYF. The CDR3 nucleotides read TGCAGTGCTTTTCCCGGGACTAGCGTTCTCGTCCCGTCTAGCACAGATACGCAGTATTTT.

This clonotype was detected ten times or more. CDR3 loop: CASSSGQDYGYTF. Here the CDR3 DNA reads TGTGCCAGCAGTTCTGGACAGGACTATGGCTACACCTTC. The chain uses TRBV12-3 or TRBV12-4 and TRBJ1-2; 7 bases map to TRBD1. V was clipped by 4 bases and J by 3 bases; unmatched bases: 2. There are 13 residues in the CDR3.

This clonotype was seen many times. The chain uses TRBV4-2 and TRBJ2-7; no definite D call. CDR1 LGHNA and CDR2 YNFKEQ come from the germline V gene. With 1 base removed from V and 4 bases from J, the gap between germline ends came to 11 bases. This CDR3 contains 14 residues. The CDR3 sequence is CASSQVRYLYEQYF. The DNA of the CDR3 is TGTGCCAGCAGCCAAGTAAGGTACCTATACGAGCAGTACTTC.

J is TRBJ1-2 and V is TRBV7-2; D is ambiguous. Looked up from germline, CDR1 is SGHTA and CDR2 is FQGNSA. V lost 2 bases and J 1 base, leaving 17 bases between the germline ends. The length of the CDR3 is 17 residues. For the CDR3, the DNA is TGTGCCAGCAGCTTAACGCGGACCGCCATAGGTAACTATGGCTACACCTTC. As protein: CASSLTRTAIGNYGYTF. The full variable domain, in which reference TRBV7-2 and TRBJ1-2 provide the parts outside the CDR3, is GAGVSQSPSNKVTEKGKDVELRCDPISGHTALYWYRQSLGQGLEFLIYFQGNSAPDKSGLPSDRFSAERTGGSVSTLTIQRTQQEDSAVYLCASSLTRTAIGNYGYTFGSGTRLTVV.

This clonotype appeared many times. The rearrangement joins TRBV7-2 to TRBJ2-7; TRBD2 aligns across 15 bases. The germline gives CDR1 SGHTA, CDR2 FQGNSA. This CDR3 comprises 17 residues. Germline trimming cut 6 bases from V and 3 bases from J; bases unmatched to any gene: 9. The CDR3 DNA is TGTGCCAGCAGTCACGGACTAGCGGGAGGGCCTAACTACGAGCAGTACTTC. Translation: CASSHGLAGGPNYEQYF.

This CDR3 reads CASSYDSPNGNQPQHF. CDR3 coding DNA: TGTGCCAGCAGTTATGACAGCCCCAACGGGAATCAGCCCCAGCATTTT. The chain joins TRBV12-3 or TRBV12-4 to TRBJ1-5; tentatively, D is TRBD1 (5 bases). The CDR3 has 16 residues. Deletions cut 4 bases from V and 4 bases from J, with 17 bases between.

This clonotype was picked up many times. The V call is TRBV2, the J call TRBJ2-5; 10 nucleotides match TRBD1. This CDR3 region has 15 residues. CDR1 is SNHLY, CDR2 FYNNEI, per germline. V dropped 8 bases and J dropped 4; count of bases not matched to a gene: 10. CDR3 in DNA: TGTGCCAGCCGGGTCGGACAGGGGGGGAGAGAGACCCAGTACTTC. Encoded protein: CASRVGQGGRETQYF.

This chain connects TRBV9 to TRBJ2-3; 10 bases are a match to TRBD2. Germline V gene data show CDR1 as SGDLS and CDR2 as YYNGEE. Trimming at V came to 7 bases and at J to 2 bases, leaving 7 bases not matched to a gene. The CDR3 is 15 residues long. CDR3 sequence reads: CASASGSVTTDTQYF. In nucleotides, the CDR3 is TGTGCCAGCGCTAGCGGGAGCGTGACCACAGATACGCAGTATTTT.

Details on this clonotype: This clone may be a read error of a much larger clone one base away. This chain links TRBV7-9 with TRBJ2-1; D is uncertain. The germline V gene encodes CDR1 SEHNR and CDR2 FQNEAQ (reference sequence). CDR3 length: 13 amino acids. The V end lost 1 base, the J end lost 8 bases, and 9 bases lay between the germline ends. This CDR3 is CASSLDLDYEQFF. The CDR3 DNA follows: TGTGCCAGCAGCTTAGACTTAGACTATGAGCAGTTCTTC.

In this sample, this clonotype turned up many times. The V and J genes are TRBV4-1 and TRBJ2-1, with 15 bases matching TRBD2. CDR1 and CDR2 (germline): MGHRA, YSYEKL. The junction had 12 bases not matched to a gene; V was cut back by 3 bases and J by 0 bases. The CDR3 sequence is 21 residues long. The CDR3 DNA sequence: TGCGCCAGCAGCCATTCTCCCGGGACTAGCGGGAGGAGAAGCTCCTACAATGAGCAGTTCTTC. Protein product: CASSHSPGTSGRRSSYNEQFF.

This clonotype appeared a few times. The rearrangement uses TRBV4-1 and TRBJ1-1, with D possibly TRBD1 on 5 matching bases. The V gene's germline CDR1 is MGHRA and CDR2 YSYEKL. The CDR3 runs 15 residues. The V end was cut by 1 base, the J end by 2 bases, with 11 bases between. For the CDR3, the DNA is TGCGCCAGCAGCCAAGGAGGGGCTAGTAACACTGAAGCTTTCTTT. It specifies CASSQGGASNTEAFF.

This clonotype was seen more than once but under ten times. This rearrangement joins TRBV5-1 to TRBJ2-1; 7 bases match TRBD2. This CDR3 is 14 amino acids long. Germline lookup yields CDR1 SGHRS and CDR2 YFSETQ. The V segment lost 0 bases and the J segment 5 bases; nucleotides outside the gene matches: 2. The chain's CDR3 is CASSLELANNEQFF. The CDR3 DNA reads as TGCGCCAGCAGCTTGGAACTAGCGAACAATGAGCAGTTCTTC.

On this clonotype itself: A much larger clone lies a single base off, so this may be a read error. This chain uses TRBV27 with TRBJ2-3, with D uncertain. The germline CDR1 and CDR2 sequences are MNHEY and SMNVEV (reference sequence). This CDR3 is built from 12 residues. CDR3 nucleotide sequence: TGTGCCAGAAGTTTATTAGGAGATACGCAGTATTTT. Protein sequence: CARSLLGDTQYF.

The chain links TRBV20-1 to TRBJ1-4; D may be TRBD1 (5 bases). The CDR3 length is 15 residues. With 4 bases removed from V and 2 bases from J, the gap between germline ends came to 14 bases. The germline gives CDR1 DFQATT, CDR2 SNEGSKA (reference sequence). The CDR3 nucleotides read TGCAGTGCTATCCTCCCAGGGTTGACTAATGAAAAACTGTTTTTT. Residues: CSAILPGLTNEKLFF.